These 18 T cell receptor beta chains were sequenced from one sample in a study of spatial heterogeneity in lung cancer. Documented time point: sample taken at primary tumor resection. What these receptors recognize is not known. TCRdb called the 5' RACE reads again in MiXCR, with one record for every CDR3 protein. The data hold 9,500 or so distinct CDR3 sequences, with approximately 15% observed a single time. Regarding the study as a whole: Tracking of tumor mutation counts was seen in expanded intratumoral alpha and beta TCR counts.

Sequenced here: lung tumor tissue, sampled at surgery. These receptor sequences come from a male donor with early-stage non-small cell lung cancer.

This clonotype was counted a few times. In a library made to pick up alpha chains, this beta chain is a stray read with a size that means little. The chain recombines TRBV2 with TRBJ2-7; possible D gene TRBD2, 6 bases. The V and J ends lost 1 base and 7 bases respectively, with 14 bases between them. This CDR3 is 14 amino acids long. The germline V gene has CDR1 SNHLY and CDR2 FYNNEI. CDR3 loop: CASSEESTSSEQYF. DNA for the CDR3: TGTGCCAGCAGTGAAGAATCCACTAGCTCGGAGCAGTACTTC.

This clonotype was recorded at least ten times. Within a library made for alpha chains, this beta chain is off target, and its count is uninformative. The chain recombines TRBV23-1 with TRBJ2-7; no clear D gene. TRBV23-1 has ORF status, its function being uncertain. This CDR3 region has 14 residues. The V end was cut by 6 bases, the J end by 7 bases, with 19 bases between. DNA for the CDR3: TGCGCCAGCAGCCCCGGGCCGGAATGTTGGGAGCAGTACTTC. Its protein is CASSPGPECWEQYF.

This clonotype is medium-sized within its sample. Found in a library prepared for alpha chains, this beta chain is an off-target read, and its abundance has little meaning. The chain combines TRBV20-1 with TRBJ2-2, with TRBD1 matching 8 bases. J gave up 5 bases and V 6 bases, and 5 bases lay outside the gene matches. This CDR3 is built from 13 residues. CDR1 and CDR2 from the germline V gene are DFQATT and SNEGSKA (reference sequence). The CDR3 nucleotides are TGCAGTGCACGGACAGGGTTGACCGGGGAGCTGTTTTTT. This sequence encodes CSARTGLTGELFF.

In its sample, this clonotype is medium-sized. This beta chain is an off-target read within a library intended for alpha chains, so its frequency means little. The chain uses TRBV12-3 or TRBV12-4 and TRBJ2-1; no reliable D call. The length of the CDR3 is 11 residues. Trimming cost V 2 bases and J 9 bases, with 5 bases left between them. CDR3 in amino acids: CASSLNVEQFF. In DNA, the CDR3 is TGTGCCAGCAGTTTAAACGTTGAGCAGTTCTTC.

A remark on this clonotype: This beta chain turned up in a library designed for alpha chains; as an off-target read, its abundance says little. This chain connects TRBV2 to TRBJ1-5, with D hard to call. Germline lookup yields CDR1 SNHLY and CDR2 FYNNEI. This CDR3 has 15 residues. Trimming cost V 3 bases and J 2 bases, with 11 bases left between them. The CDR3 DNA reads TGTGCCAGCAGTGAGTACACTTCGCGCAATCAGCCCCAGCATTTT. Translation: CASSEYTSRNQPQHF.

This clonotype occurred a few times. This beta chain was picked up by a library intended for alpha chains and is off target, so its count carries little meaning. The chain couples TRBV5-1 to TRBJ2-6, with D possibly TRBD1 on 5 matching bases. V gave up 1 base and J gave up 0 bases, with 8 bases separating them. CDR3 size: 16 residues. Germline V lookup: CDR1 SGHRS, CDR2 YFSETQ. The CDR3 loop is CASSLLTASGANVLTF. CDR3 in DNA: TGCGCCAGCAGCTTGTTGACAGCCTCTGGGGCCAACGTCCTGACTTTC.

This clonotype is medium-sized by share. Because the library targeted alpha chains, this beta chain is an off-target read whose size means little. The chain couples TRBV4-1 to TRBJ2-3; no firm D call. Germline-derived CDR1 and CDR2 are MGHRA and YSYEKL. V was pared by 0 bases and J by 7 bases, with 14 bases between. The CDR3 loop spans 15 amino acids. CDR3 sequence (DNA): TGCGCCAGCAGCCAAGATGAGCTAGTGAGGCATACGCAGTATTTT. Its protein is CASSQDELVRHTQYF.

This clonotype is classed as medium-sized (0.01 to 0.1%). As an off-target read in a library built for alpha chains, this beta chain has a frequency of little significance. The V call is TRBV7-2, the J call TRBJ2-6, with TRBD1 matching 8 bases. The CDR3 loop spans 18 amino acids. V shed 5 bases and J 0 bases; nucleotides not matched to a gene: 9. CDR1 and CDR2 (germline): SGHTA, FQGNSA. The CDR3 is CASSPRTGWSSGANVLTF. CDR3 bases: TGTGCCAGCAGCCCCAGGACAGGGTGGAGCTCTGGGGCCAACGTCCTGACTTTC.

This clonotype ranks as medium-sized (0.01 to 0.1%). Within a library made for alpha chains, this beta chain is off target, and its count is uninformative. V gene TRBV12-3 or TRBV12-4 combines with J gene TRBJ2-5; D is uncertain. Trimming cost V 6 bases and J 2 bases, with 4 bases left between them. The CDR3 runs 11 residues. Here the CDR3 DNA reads TGTGCCAGCAGCGCACAAGAGACCCAGTACTTC. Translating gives CASSAQETQYF.

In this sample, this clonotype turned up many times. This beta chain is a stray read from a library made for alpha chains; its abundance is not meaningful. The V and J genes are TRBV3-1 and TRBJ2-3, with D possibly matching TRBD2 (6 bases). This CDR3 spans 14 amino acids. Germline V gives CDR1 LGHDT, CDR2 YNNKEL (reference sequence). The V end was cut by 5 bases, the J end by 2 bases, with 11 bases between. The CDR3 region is CASSGGVNTDTQYF. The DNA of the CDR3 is TGTGCCAGCAGCGGAGGGGTAAACACAGATACGCAGTATTTT.

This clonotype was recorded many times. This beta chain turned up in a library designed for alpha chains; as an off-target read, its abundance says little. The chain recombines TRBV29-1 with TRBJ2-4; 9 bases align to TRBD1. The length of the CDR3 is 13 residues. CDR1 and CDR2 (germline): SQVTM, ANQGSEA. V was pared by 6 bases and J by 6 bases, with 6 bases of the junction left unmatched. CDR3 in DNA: TGCAGCGTAACAGGGGGCGCGAGAAACATTCAGTACTTC. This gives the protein CSVTGGARNIQYF.

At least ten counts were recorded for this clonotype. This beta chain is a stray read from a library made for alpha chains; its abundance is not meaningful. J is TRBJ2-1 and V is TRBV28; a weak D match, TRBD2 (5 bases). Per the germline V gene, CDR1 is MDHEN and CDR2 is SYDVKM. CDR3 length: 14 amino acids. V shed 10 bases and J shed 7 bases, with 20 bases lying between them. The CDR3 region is CATTPGGSGNEQFF. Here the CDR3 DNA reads TGTGCCACCACCCCGGGCGGGTCGGGGAATGAGCAGTTCTTC.

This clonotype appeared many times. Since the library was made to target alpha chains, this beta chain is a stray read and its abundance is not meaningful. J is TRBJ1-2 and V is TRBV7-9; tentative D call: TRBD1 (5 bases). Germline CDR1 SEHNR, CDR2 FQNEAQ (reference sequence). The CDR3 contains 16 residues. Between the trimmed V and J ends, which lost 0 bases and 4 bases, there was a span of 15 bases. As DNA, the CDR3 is TGTGCCAGCAGCTTAGCAGGGACCCGGTATGGCTATGGCTACACCTTC. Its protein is CASSLAGTRYGYGYTF.

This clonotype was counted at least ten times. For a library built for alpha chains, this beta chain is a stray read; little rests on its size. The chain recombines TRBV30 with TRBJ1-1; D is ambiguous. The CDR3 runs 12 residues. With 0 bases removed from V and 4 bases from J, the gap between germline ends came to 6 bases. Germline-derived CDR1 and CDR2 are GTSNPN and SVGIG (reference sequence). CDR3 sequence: CAWSVPFTEAFF. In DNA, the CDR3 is TGTGCCTGGAGTGTACCATTCACTGAAGCTTTCTTT. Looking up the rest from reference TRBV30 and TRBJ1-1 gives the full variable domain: SQTIHQWPATLVQPVGSPLSLECTVEGTSNPNLYWYRQAAGRGLQLLFYSVGIGQISSEVPQNLSASRPQDRQFILSSKKLLLSDSGFYLCAWSVPFTEAFFGQGTRLTVV.

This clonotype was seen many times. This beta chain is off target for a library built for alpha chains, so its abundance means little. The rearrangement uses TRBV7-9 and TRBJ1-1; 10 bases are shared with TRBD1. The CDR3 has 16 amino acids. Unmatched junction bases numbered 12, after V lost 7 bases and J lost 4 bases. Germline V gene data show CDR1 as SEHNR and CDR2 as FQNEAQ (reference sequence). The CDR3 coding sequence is TGTGCCAGCAAAGGTCCGACAGGGGGCGGGGGCACTGAAGCTTTCTTT. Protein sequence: CASKGPTGGGGTEAFF.

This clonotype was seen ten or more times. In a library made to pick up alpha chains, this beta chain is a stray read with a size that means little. The CDR3 DNA reads TGTGCCAGTAGTATTAAGGAAAGTCAGCCCCAGCATTTT. Protein product: CASSIKESQPQHF. The chain couples TRBV19 to TRBJ1-5; D is uncertain. CDR3 size: 13 residues. Germline CDR1 and CDR2: LNHDA and SQIVND (reference sequence). Deletions cut 3 bases from V and 6 bases from J, with 9 bases between.

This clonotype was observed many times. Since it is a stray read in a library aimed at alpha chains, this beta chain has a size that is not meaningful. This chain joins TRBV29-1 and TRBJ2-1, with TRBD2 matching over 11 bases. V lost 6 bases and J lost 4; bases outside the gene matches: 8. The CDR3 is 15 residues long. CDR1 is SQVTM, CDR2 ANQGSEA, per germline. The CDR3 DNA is TGCAGCGTGGTTAGCGGGAGGGCCGGGTACAATGAGCAGTTCTTC. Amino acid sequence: CSVVSGRAGYNEQFF.

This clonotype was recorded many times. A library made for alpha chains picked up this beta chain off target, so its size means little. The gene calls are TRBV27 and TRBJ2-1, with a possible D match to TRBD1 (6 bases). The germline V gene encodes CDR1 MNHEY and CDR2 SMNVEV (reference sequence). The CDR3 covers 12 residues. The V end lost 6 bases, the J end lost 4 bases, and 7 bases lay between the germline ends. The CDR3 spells CASRGGYNEQFF. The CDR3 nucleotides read TGTGCCAGCAGAGGGGGATACAATGAGCAGTTCTTC.